The 11 T cell receptor beta chains reported below all come from one sample, sequenced in a study of shared clonotypes between healthy human individuals. This table comes from immunoSEQ multiplex PCR, and its TCRdb copy is limited to in-frame clones, with some not included. The top ten clones hold 0.06% of a sample with approximately 500,000 clones, less than 96% of them seen once. Source material: naive CD4+ T cells sorted from blood. Subset indicated: CD45RA+ positively selected. Receptors were obtained from a woman in her twenties or thirties in good health.

The chain employs TRBV7-2 and TRBJ2-1; 12 bases are shared with TRBD2. J was trimmed by 6 bases and V by 5 bases; bases with no gene match: 11. Germline values: CDR1 SGHTA, CDR2 FQGNSA. This CDR3 is 17 amino acids long. This CDR3 is CASSPAQLAGGLNEQFF. The DNA for the CDR3 is TGTGCCAGCAGCCCCGCCCAACTAGCGGGAGGACTCAATGAGCAGTTCTTC.

The chain joins TRBV6-1 to TRBJ2-4, with 9 nucleotides matching TRBD2. There are 13 residues in the CDR3. The junction had 1 base not matched to a gene; V was cut back by 1 base and J by 9 bases. Germline CDR1 MNHNS, CDR2 SASEGT. CDR3 residues: CASSEVAGVIQYF. The CDR3 DNA reads as TGTGCCAGCAGTGAAGTAGCGGGAGTCATTCAGTACTTC.

The chain carries TRBV6-5 and TRBJ2-1, with no clear D. With 6 bases removed from V and 9 bases from J, the gap between germline ends came to 9 bases. The CDR3 totals 11 residues. Germline V gene data show CDR1 as MNHEY and CDR2 as SVGAGI. This chain's CDR3 is CASSRPPEQFF. The DNA for the CDR3 is TGTGCCAGCAGCCGCCCCCCTGAGCAGTTCTTC.

The J gene is TRBJ2-1, the V gene TRBV6-5; TRBD2 agrees at 13 bases. Germline V gene sequence: CDR1 MNHEY, CDR2 SVGAGI. CDR3 size: 15 residues. V lost 6 bases, J lost 10 bases, and 9 bases stayed unmatched. For the CDR3, the DNA is TGTGCCAGCAGACCCACTAGCGGGAGGGCCGGAGAGCAGTTCTTC. The encoded protein is CASRPTSGRAGEQFF.

This clone was detected once. CDR3 bases: TGTGCCAGCAGTTACTCAGGACCTCCCGGGGACGAGCAGTACTTC. It specifies CASSYSGPPGDEQYF. V is TRBV6-5 and J is TRBJ2-7; possible D gene TRBD2, 5 bases. Germline CDR1 is MNHEY and CDR2 is SVGAGI. V was clipped by 0 bases and J by 5 bases, with 14 bases between them. The CDR3 has 15 amino acids.

V usage is TRBV5-1 and J usage is TRBJ2-3; D not resolved. The germline gives CDR1 SGHRS, CDR2 YFSETQ. The CDR3 loop spans 15 amino acids. V was trimmed by 0 bases and J by 0 bases, leaving 8 bases between them. The CDR3 DNA reads as TGCGCCAGCAGCTTGGACAGCCCGAGCACAGATACGCAGTATTTT. It yields the protein CASSLDSPSTDTQYF.

Only one count was recorded for this clone. The chain employs TRBV19 and TRBJ2-7; the match to TRBD1 covers 8 bases. Germline CDR1 is LNHDA and CDR2 is SQIVND (reference sequence). The V gene end was trimmed by 4 bases and the J gene end by 7 bases; junction bases not matched to a gene: 12. This CDR3 spans 15 amino acids. The DNA of the CDR3 is TGTGCCAGTAGTAACGGACAGGGCCTTTGGGAAGAGCAGTACTTC. This encodes CASSNGQGLWEEQYF.

This clone was detected only once. V usage is TRBV7-7 and J usage is TRBJ2-5; weak D call: TRBD1 (5 bases). Per the germline V gene, CDR1 is SSHAT and CDR2 is FNYEAQ (reference sequence). V was clipped by 2 bases and J by 0 bases, with 7 bases between them. The CDR3 contains 14 residues. The CDR3 sequence: CASSLSGNQETQYF. The CDR3 DNA sequence: TGTGCCAGCAGCTTATCAGGGAACCAAGAGACCCAGTACTTC.

CDR3 protein: CASSLTGTVRLYGYTF. For the CDR3, the DNA is TGTGCCAGCTCACTAACCGGGACAGTGAGACTATATGGCTACACCTTC. The chain has TRBV18 and TRBJ1-2, with TRBD1 matching 7 bases. Trimming at V came to 4 bases and at J to 5 bases, leaving 13 bases not matched to a gene. The CDR3 extends over 16 amino acids. In germline, CDR1 is KGHSH, CDR2 LQKENI.

The genes are TRBV10-3 and TRBJ1-2; 7 nucleotides align to TRBD1. This CDR3 comprises 13 residues. V was clipped by 4 bases and J by 5 bases; unmatched bases: 4. Germline V CDR1 and CDR2: ENHRY, SYGVKD. CDR3 DNA sequence: TGTGCCATCAGTGGAGAACAGGGGTATGGCTACACCTTC. This translates into CAISGEQGYGYTF.

The chain carries TRBV5-4 and TRBJ2-7; D is perhaps TRBD1 (6 bases). Trimming took 0 bases from V and 3 from J, leaving 10 bases between them. The CDR3 length is 14 residues. Germline CDR1 is SGHNT and CDR2 is YYREEE (reference sequence). CDR3 DNA sequence: TGTGCCAGCAGCTTGGGTCAGGGGCTCTACGAGCAGTACTTC. This encodes CASSLGQGLYEQYF.